The TCR beta chain described here comes from a study of blood T cell repertoires in COVID-19. Study in general: Spain, Italy and the United States supplied samples that represented acute and convalescent COVID-19. Sources were T cells, B-cell-depleted T cells, or PBMCs; the material itself was cDNA or gDNA.

Per the original data handling: Amplification from reference gene primers served as the basis for estimated nucleated cell counts. TCRdb's copy holds only in-frame clones and misses some; the assay was immunoSEQ multiplex PCR. V and J calls and clone size come straight from that table; D and trimming were deduced from the DNA. This sample carries about 180,000 clones, under 85% of them seen once, and the ten largest clones take around 9.8%. The germline V gene encodes CDR1 SGDLS and CDR2 YYNGEE. Unmatched junction bases numbered 9, after V lost 4 bases and J lost 8 bases. The CDR3 sequence is 16 residues long.

The source material was peripheral blood. The source is a woman aged 80 or over with acute or convalescent COVID-19. The chain couples TRBV9 to TRBJ2-2; TRBD2 matches at 12 bases. This chain's CDR3 is CASSPRGLAGVGELFF. The CDR3 coding sequence is TGTGCCAGCAGCCCCAGGGGACTAGCGGGCGTGGGGGAGCTGTTTTTT.